Below, one T cell receptor (beta chain) is given with its context. Its antigen target is currently unknown. Nothing much larger sits one base from this clone, and base qualities are not available. Other nucleotide sequences from this sample produce the same CDR3. In the prospective study, participants were 18 to 89 years old, resided in about two dozen geographic areas of the United States, and were enrolled through a virtual design. Cohort assignment in the prospective study relied on participant-reported clinical history from a screening survey and a study questionnaire. A participant counted as exposed if, within 2 weeks of entering the study, that participant had been in contact with someone who had a PCR-confirmed or clinician-diagnosed COVID-19 case. Each participant in the prospective study had whole blood, serum and a nasopharyngeal or oropharyngeal swab collected by mobile phlebotomists. Over an approximately 2-month period, participants in the prospective study had the option of providing additional blood draws and questionnaires. Before DNA extraction, blood samples from the prospective study were shipped at room temperature or frozen.

The sample originates from a study of blood T cell repertoires in COVID-19 (dated by TCRdb to the early 2020s). Broadly, across the study: Samples from collaborators originated in the United States, Italy and Spain and spanned both the acute and convalescent phases of COVID-19. HLA class I and class II types, where available, came from metadata supplied by the sample provider rather than from assay-based typing. The samples were drawn from the first 160 participants of the ongoing ImmuneRACE study and from 950 to 1,500 subjects provided by 6 global collaborators. The material from the prospective study consisted of cDNA or gDNA derived from T cells, B-cell-depleted T cells, or PBMCs. The dataset comprised deeply sampled blood TCRbeta repertoires from subjects exposed to, actively infected with, or recovered from COVID-19. The repertoires were released in a freely available public database meant as a resource for research on the immune response to SARS-CoV-2. Sample metadata almost always included a de-identified subject ID, COVID-19 status, age in years and sex.

The immunoSEQ Assay, a bias-controlled multiplex PCR, was used to amplify TCRbeta CDR3 regions from genomic DNA. The published analysis was carried out like this. The number of nucleated cells in each sample was estimated by amplification of reference gene primers within the assay. Sequence reads were collapsed and filtered to measure the absolute abundance of every unique TCRbeta CDR3 rearrangement. For each sample, productive Simpson clonality was calculated by taking the square root of Simpson's diversity index across productive rearrangements. Drawn from immuneACCESS, this table holds only the in-frame rearrangements with V and J called that TCRdb kept. Clones are partly lost; checked studies trace under half to an unresolved V gene and leave the rest unexplained. That table furnishes V, J and clone size, whereas the DNA furnished D and trimming. The sample includes 430,000 or so clones, with around nine tenths observed a single time. Approximately 1.5% of the sample is held by the ten biggest clonotypes.

Overall results and qualifications from the work: Clinical and demographic metadata were provided uncurated, with the amount varying by source and participant.

The material sequenced was PBMCs or T cells enriched from blood (not recorded which). This receptor was taken from a young woman who had been exposed to COVID-19.

The bases read TGTGCCAGCAGAGTGGGACAGGGTGCCTACGAGCAGTACTTC. This encodes CASRVGQGAYEQYF. The rearranged chain carries TRBV6-5 and TRBJ2-7, with 9 bases aligning to TRBD1. Compared with germline, V lacks 6 bases and J lacks 2 bases; bases without a gene match: 5. From its cysteine to its phenylalanine, the CDR3 spans 14 amino acids. The CDR3 DNA has 42 bases and is translated from base 1. CDR1 and CDR2 are read off the germline V gene as MNHEY and SVGAGI.